This T cell receptor (beta chain) comes out of a study of blood T cells in healthy people across ages. PCR was performed a second time for about 6 to 12 cycles using a sample-barcoded 5' primer and a J-beta primer mix. TCRdb re-derived calls from the 5' RACE reads in MiXCR, one entry per CDR3 protein. In the table there are over a million distinct CDR3 sequences, about 40% of which are singletons. This clonotype was detected a few times. Its antigen is as yet unknown. V was shortened by 1 base and J by 2 bases, with 18 bases between the two germline ends. Per the germline V gene, CDR1 is SGDLS and CDR2 is YYNGEE. The CDR3 has 17 amino acids. Regarding the study as a whole: The study lacked donor CMV status, which possibly confounded expanded clonotype changes. Naive T cell percentage strongly correlated with TCR beta diversity. Investigators viewed diversity estimates from one million T cells as underestimates, the study reported.

Sequenced input: blood. The rearrangement joins TRBV9 to TRBJ2-5; D is undetermined. This clonotype was sampled from a woman aged 18 to 35 in good health. The CDR3: CASSVFSRMGHQETQYF. DNA of the CDR3: TGTGCCAGCAGCGTATTTTCCCGAATGGGTCATCAAGAGACCCAGTACTTC.